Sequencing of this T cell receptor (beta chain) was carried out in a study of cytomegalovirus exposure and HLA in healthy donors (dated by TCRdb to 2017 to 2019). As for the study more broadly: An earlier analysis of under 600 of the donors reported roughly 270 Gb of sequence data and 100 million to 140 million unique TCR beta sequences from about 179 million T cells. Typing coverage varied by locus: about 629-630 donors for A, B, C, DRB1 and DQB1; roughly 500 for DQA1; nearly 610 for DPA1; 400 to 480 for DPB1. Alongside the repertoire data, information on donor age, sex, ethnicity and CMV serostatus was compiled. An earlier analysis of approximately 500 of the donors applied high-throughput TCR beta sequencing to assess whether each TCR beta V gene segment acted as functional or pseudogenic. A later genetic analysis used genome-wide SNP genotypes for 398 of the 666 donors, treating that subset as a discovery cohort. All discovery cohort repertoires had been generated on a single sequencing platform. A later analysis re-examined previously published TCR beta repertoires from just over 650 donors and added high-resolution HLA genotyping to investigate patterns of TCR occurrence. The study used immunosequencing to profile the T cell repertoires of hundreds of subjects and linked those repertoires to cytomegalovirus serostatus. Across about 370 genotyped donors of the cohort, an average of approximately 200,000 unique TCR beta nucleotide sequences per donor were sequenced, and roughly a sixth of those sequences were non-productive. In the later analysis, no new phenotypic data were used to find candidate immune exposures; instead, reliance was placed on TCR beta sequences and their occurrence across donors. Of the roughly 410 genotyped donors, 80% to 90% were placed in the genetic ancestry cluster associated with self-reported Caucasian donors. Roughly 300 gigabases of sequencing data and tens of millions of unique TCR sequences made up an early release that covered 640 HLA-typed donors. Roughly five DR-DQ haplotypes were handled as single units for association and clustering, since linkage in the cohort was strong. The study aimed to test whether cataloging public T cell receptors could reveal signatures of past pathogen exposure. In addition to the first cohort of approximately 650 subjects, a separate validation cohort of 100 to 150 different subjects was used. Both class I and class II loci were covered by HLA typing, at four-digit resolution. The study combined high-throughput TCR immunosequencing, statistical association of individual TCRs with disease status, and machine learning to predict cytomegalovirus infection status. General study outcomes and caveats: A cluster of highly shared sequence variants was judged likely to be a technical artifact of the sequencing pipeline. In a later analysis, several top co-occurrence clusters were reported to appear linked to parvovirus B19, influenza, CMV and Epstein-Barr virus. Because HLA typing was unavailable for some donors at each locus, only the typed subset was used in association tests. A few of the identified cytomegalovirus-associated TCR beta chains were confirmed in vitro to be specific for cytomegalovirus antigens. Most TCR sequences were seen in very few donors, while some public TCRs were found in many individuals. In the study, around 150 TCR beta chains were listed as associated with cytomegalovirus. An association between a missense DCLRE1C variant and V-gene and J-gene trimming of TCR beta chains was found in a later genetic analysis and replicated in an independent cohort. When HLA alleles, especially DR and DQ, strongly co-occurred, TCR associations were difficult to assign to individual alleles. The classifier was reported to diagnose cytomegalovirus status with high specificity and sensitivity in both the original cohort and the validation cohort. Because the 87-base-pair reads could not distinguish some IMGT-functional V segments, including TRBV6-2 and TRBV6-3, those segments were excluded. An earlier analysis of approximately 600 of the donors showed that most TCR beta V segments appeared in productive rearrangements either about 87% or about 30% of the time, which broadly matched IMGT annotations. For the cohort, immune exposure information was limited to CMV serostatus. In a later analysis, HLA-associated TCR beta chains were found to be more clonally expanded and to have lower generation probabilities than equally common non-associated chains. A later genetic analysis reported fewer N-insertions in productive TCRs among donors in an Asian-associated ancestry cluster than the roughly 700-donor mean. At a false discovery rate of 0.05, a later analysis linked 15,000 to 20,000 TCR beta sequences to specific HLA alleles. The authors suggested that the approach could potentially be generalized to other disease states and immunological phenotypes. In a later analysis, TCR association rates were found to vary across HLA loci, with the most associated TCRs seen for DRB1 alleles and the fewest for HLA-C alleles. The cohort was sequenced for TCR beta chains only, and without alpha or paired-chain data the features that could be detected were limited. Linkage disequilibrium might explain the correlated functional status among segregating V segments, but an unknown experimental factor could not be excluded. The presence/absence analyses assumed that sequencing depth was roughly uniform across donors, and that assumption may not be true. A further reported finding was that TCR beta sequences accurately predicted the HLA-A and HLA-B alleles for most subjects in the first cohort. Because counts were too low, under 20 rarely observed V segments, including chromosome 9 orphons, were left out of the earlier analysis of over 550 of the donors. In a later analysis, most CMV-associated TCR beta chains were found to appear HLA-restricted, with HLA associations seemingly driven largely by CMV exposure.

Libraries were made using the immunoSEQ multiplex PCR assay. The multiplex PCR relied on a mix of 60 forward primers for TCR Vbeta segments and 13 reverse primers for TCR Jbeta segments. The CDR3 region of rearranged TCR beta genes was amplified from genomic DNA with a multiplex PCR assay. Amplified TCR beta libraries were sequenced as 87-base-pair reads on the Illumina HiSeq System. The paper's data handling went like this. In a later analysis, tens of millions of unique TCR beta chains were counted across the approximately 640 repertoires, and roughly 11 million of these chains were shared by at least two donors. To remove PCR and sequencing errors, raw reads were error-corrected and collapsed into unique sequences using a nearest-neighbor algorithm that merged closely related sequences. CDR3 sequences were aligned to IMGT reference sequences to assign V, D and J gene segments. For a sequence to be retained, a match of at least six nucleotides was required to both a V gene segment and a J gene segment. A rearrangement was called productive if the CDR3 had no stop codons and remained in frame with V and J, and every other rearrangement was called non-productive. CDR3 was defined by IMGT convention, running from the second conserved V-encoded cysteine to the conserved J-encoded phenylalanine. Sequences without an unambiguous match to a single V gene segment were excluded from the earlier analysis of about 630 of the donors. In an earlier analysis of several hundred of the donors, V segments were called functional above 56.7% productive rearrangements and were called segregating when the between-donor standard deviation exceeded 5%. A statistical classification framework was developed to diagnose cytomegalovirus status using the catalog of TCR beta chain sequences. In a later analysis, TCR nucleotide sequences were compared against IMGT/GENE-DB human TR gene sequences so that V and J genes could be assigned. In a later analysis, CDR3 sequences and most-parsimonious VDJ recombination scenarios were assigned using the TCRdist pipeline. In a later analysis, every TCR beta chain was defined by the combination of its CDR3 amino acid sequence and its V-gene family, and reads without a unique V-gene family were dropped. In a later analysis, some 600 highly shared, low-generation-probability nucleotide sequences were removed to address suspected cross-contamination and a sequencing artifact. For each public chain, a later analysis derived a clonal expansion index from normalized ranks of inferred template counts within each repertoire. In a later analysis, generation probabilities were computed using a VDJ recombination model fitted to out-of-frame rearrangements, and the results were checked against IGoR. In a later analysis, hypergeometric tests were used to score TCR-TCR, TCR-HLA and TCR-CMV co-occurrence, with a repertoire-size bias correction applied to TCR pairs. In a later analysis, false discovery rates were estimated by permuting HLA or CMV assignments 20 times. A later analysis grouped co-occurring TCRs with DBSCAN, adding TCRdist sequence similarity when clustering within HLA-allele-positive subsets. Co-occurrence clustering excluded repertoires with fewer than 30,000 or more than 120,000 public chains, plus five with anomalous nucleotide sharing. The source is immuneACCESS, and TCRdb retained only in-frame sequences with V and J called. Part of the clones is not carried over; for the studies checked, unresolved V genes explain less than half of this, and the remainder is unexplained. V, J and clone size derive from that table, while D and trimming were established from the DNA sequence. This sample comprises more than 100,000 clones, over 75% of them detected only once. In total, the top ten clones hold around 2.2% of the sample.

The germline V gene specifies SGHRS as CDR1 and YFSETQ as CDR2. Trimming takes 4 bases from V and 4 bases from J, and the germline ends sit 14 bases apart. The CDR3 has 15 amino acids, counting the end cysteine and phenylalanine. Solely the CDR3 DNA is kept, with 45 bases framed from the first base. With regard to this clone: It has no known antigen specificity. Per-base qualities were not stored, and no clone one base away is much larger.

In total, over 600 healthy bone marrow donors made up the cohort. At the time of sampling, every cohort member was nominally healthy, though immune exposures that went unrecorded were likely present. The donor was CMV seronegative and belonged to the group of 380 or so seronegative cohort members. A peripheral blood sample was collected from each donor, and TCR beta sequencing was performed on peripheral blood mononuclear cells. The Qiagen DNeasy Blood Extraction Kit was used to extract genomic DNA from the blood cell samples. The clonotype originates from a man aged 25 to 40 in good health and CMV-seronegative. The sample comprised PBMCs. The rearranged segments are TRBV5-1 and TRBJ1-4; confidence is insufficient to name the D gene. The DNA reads TGCGCCAGCAGCCCACGAGGAGGGTTTAATGAAAAACTGTTTTTT. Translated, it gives CASSPRGGFNEKLFF.